This passage covers 25 T cell receptor beta chains from one sample sequenced in a study of blood T cell repertoires in COVID-19. The assay was immunoSEQ multiplex PCR, and TCRdb's table has in-frame clones only and misses some. The sample lists about 400,000 clones, roughly 89% occurring once. Sequenced input: peripheral blood. The receptors here all came from a woman aged 30 to 39 with active or convalescent COVID-19.

V gene TRBV5-8 combines with J gene TRBJ2-1; TRBD1 agrees at 9 bases. CDR1 SGHTS and CDR2 YDEGEE come from the germline V gene. The CDR3 is 17 residues long. The J segment lost 2 bases and the V segment lost 0 bases, leaving 6 bases of the junction unmatched. The CDR3 DNA reads as TGTGCCAGCAGCTTGGTACTTGGGACAGGGACCTACAATGAGCAGTTCTTC. Its translation: CASSLVLGTGTYNEQFF.

The genes are TRBV2 and TRBJ1-3, with a weak D call TRBD1 (5 bases). The CDR3 extends over 14 amino acids. Per germline, CDR1 SNHLY and CDR2 FYNNEI. Trimming removed 7 bases from V and 0 bases from J, with 10 bases in between. The CDR3 nucleotides read TGTGCCAGCACCGGGGGTCTCTCTGGAAACACCATATATTTT. Its translation is CASTGGLSGNTIYF. The entire variable domain, with the rest obtained from reference TRBV2 and TRBJ1-3, is as follows: EPEVTQTPSHQVTQMGQEVILRCVPISNHLYFYWYRQILGQKVEFLVSFYNNEISEKSEIFDDQFSVERPDGSNFTLKIRSTKLEDSAMYFCASTGGLSGNTIYFGEGSWLTVV.

The rearrangement uses TRBV7-2 and TRBJ2-1; 7 bases fit TRBD2. CDR1 is SGHTA and CDR2 is FQGNSA in the germline V gene. CDR3 length equals 15 residues. V lost 1 base and J lost 3; bases outside the gene matches: 3. The chain's CDR3 is CASSLELANYNEQFF. DNA of the CDR3: TGTGCCAGCAGCTTAGAACTAGCGAACTACAATGAGCAGTTCTTC.

The V call is TRBV18, the J call TRBJ1-5, with TRBD1 identical over 7 bases. After removal of 1 base from V and 7 bases from J, the junction contained 1 base not matched to a gene. The CDR3 sequence is 13 residues long. Germline CDR1 reads KGHSH; CDR2 reads LQKENI. CDR3 DNA sequence: TGTGCCAGCTCACCACAGGGGGCGCAGCCCCAGCATTTT. It translates to CASSPQGAQPQHF.

V and J are TRBV6-5 and TRBJ2-7; TRBD1 agrees at 7 bases. The germline V gene has CDR1 MNHEY and CDR2 SVGAGI. The junction had 8 bases not matched to a gene; V was cut back by 9 bases and J by 0 bases. This CDR3 has 14 amino acids. The CDR3 sequence is CARRTGRFSYEQYF. CDR3 bases: TGTGCCAGGCGGACAGGAAGGTTCTCCTACGAGCAGTACTTC.

The V gene is TRBV10-3, the J gene TRBJ1-4; 7 bases line up with TRBD1. The CDR3 is 18 residues long. Germline V gene sequence: CDR1 ENHRY, CDR2 SYGVKD. V was clipped by 2 bases and J by 2 bases; unmatched bases: 11. The CDR3 loop is CAISEPKTGTGTNEKLFF. As DNA, the CDR3 is TGTGCCATCAGTGAGCCCAAGACAGGGACCGGCACTAATGAAAAACTGTTTTTT.

The rearrangement uses TRBV5-1 and TRBJ1-1; D might be TRBD1 (6 bases). Trimming stripped 0 bases from V and 6 bases from J, with 15 bases between. Germline values: CDR1 SGHRS, CDR2 YFSETQ. There are 15 residues in the CDR3. DNA of the CDR3: TGCGCCAGCAGCTTGGCGGTGGGGGCTTTAGCTGAAGCTTTCTTT. It translates to CASSLAVGALAEAFF. The full variable domain, its missing parts supplied by reference TRBV5-1 and TRBJ1-1, is KAGVTQTPRYLIKTRGQQVTLSCSPISGHRSVSWYQQTPGQGLQFLFEYFSETQRNKGNFPGRFSGRQFSNSRSEMNVSTLELGDSALYLCASSLAVGALAEAFFGQGTRLTVV.

The chain is built from TRBV11-1 and TRBJ2-7, with 9 nucleotides matching TRBD1. The CDR3 extends over 16 amino acids. The junction had 9 bases not matched to a gene; V was cut back by 5 bases and J by 1 base. Germline V lookup: CDR1 SGHAT, CDR2 FQDESV (reference sequence). Here the CDR3 reads CASSAQWGQGSYEQYF. The CDR3 bases are TGTGCCAGCAGCGCTCAGTGGGGACAGGGATCCTACGAGCAGTACTTC.

The chain recombines TRBV4-1 with TRBJ2-1, with 16 positions matching TRBD2. The ends lost 2 bases at V and 2 bases at J; junction bases unmatched: 6. Germline V CDR1 and CDR2: MGHRA, YSYEKL. This CDR3 is 19 amino acids long. CDR3 nucleotides: TGCGCCAGCAGCCAACAAGGGACTAGCGGGAGGGTCACCTACAATGAGCAGTTCTTC. It encodes CASSQQGTSGRVTYNEQFF.

The V gene is TRBV27, the J gene TRBJ1-6; D gene unclear. Germline V gives CDR1 MNHEY, CDR2 SMNVEV (reference sequence). This CDR3 comprises 14 residues. With 0 bases removed from V and 7 bases from J, the gap between germline ends came to 7 bases. The CDR3: CASSLSRENSPLHF. In DNA form, the CDR3 reads TGTGCCAGCAGTTTATCGCGAGAGAATTCACCCCTCCACTTT.

This sequence joins TRBV3-1 (or the pseudogene TRBV3-2) and TRBJ2-2; TRBD2 might be the D (6 bases). Germline V CDR1 and CDR2: LGHDT, YNNKEL (reference sequence). The CDR3 contains 16 residues. V was pared by 3 bases and J by 3 bases, with 14 bases between. This chain's CDR3 is CASSHPRDSYTGELFF. The CDR3, as DNA: TGTGCCAGCAGCCACCCCAGGGACTCCTACACCGGGGAGCTGTTTTTT.

The gene calls are TRBV18 and TRBJ2-1, with a possible D match to TRBD1 (5 bases). The V and J ends lost 3 bases and 8 bases respectively, with 14 bases between them. The CDR3 contains 14 residues. CDR1 KGHSH and CDR2 LQKENI come from the germline V gene. CDR3 in amino acids: CASSPAGIYDEQFF. The CDR3 DNA reads TGTGCCAGCTCACCTGCAGGGATATACGATGAGCAGTTCTTC.

This clone was detected only once. The chain carries TRBV6-5 and TRBJ1-2; D may be TRBD1 (5 bases). V dropped 0 bases and J dropped 13 bases, with 12 bases sitting between them. Germline V gene sequence: CDR1 MNHEY, CDR2 SVGAGI. The CDR3 extends over 12 amino acids. The CDR3 loop reads CASSYSGQGGTF. CDR3 coding DNA: TGTGCCAGCAGTTACTCGGGCCAGGGAGGCACCTTC.

V gene TRBV6-5 combines with J gene TRBJ2-1; D is undetermined. Trimming removed 7 bases at V and 7 bases at J, with 20 bases between. The CDR3 sequence is 15 residues long. Germline V gene lookup returns CDR1 MNHEY and CDR2 SVGAGI. DNA for the CDR3: TGTGCCAGCAACCCCCTCGTGAGGCGCGGTAATGAGCAGTTCTTC. Amino acids: CASNPLVRRGNEQFF.

The genes are TRBV5-6 and TRBJ2-7; TRBD2 matches at 13 bases. Trimming at V came to 3 bases and at J to 0 bases, leaving 3 bases not matched to a gene. The CDR3 contains 16 residues. Per germline, CDR1 SGHDT and CDR2 YYEEEE. The CDR3 DNA sequence: TGTGCCAGCAGCTCCGGGACTAGCGGGAACTCCTACGAGCAGTACTTC. This sequence encodes CASSSGTSGNSYEQYF.

This rearrangement joins TRBV7-2 to TRBJ1-5, with TRBD1 as a possible D gene (5 bases). The CDR3 spans 15 residues. V was trimmed by 1 base and J by 5 bases, leaving 12 bases between them. Germline assignment: CDR1 SGHTA and CDR2 FQGNSA. This chain's CDR3 is CASSLVDQGYQPQHF. The CDR3 region has the DNA TGTGCCAGCAGCTTAGTTGACCAGGGATATCAGCCCCAGCATTTT.

This chain links TRBV19 with TRBJ1-5; D remains unclear. The CDR3 extends over 12 amino acids. Germline-derived CDR1 and CDR2 are LNHDA and SQIVND (reference sequence). V was shortened by 5 bases and J by 5 bases, with 7 bases between the two germline ends. CDR3: CASSPQDQPQHF. The CDR3, as DNA: TGTGCCAGTAGTCCTCAGGATCAGCCCCAGCATTTT.

The genes are TRBV6-5 and TRBJ1-6, with D tentatively TRBD1 (6 bases). CDR1 is MNHEY, CDR2 SVGAGI, per germline. Trimming cost V 6 bases and J 5 bases, with 14 bases left between them. The CDR3 is made up of 15 amino acids. CDR3 sequence: CASRALGQHNSPLHF. CDR3 coding DNA: TGTGCCAGCAGGGCCCTTGGACAGCATAATTCACCCCTCCACTTT.

Only one count was recorded for this clone. The chain employs TRBV4-1 and TRBJ2-1, with 8 bases that match TRBD2. The germline V gene has CDR1 MGHRA and CDR2 YSYEKL. This CDR3 is 15 amino acids long. V dropped 0 bases and J dropped 8; count of bases not matched to a gene: 6. CDR3 DNA: TGCGCCAGCAGCCAAGAGCAGCGGGAGTGGTATGAGCAGTTCTTC. The encoded protein is CASSQEQREWYEQFF.

The CDR3 bases are TGCAGTGCTCGGACAGATACGCAGTATTTT. Amino acid sequence: CSARTDTQYF. The J gene is TRBJ2-3, the V gene TRBV20-1; D remains unclear. V lost 5 bases and J 3 bases, leaving 3 bases between the germline ends. The CDR3 has 10 residues. CDR1 is DFQATT and CDR2 is SNEGSKA in the germline V gene (reference sequence).

The V gene is TRBV2, the J gene TRBJ2-1, with D hard to call. Between the trimmed V and J ends, which lost 1 base and 8 bases, there was a span of 6 bases. The CDR3 is made up of 12 amino acids. Germline V CDR1 and CDR2: SNHLY, FYNNEI. The CDR3 bases are TGTGCCAGCAGTGAAGTTTCGGATGAGCAGTTCTTC. It yields the protein CASSEVSDEQFF.

This rearrangement joins TRBV30 to TRBJ1-2; TRBD1 might be the D (5 bases). Trimming removed 0 bases at V and 7 bases at J, with 15 bases between. Per the germline V gene, CDR1 is GTSNPN and CDR2 is SVGIG (reference sequence). There are 14 residues in the CDR3. The CDR3 DNA sequence: TGTGCCTGGAGTGTAACCCCAGGGAGGAGTGGCTACACCTTC. Protein: CAWSVTPGRSGYTF.

The chain carries TRBV4-1 and TRBJ1-2, with TRBD1 matching over 8 bases. J was trimmed by 3 bases and V by 2 bases; bases with no gene match: 2. Germline-derived CDR1 and CDR2 are MGHRA and YSYEKL. CDR3 size: 14 residues. In nucleotides, the CDR3 is TGCGCCAGCAGCCAACCGGGACAGGACTATGGCTACACCTTC. Protein product: CASSQPGQDYGYTF.

The V call is TRBV5-1, the J call TRBJ2-3, with 10 bases lining up with TRBD2. Losses at the gene ends were 1 base for V and 5 bases for J; bases not matched to a gene: 4. Per germline, CDR1 SGHRS and CDR2 YFSETQ. The CDR3 totals 15 residues. CDR3 in amino acids: CASSLPSGGGDTQYF. The CDR3 coding sequence is TGCGCCAGCAGCTTGCCTAGCGGGGGTGGAGATACGCAGTATTTT.

The chain is built from TRBV7-6 and TRBJ1-6; D perhaps matches TRBD1 (5 bases). CDR3 length: 15 amino acids. The germline V and J ends were trimmed by 5 bases and 7 bases, with 15 bases remaining between them. CDR1 and CDR2 (germline): SGHVS, FNYEAQ. The CDR3 nucleotides read TGTGCCAGCAGCCCTATCATGCAGGGCAATTCACCCCTCCACTTT. It is translated as CASSPIMQGNSPLHF.